This T cell receptor (beta chain) was obtained from a study of STAT5B mutations in CD4+ large granular lymphocyte leukemia. Study context: The CDR3 'QG' motif was associated with a particular HLA allele among healthy donors.

With regard to this clone: Its antigen is not identified.

This CDR3 contains 14 residues. CDR1 SNHLY and CDR2 FYNNEI come from the germline V gene. V gave up 8 bases and J gave up 3 bases; unmatched junction bases: 7. Sequencing used immunoSEQ multiplex PCR; TCRdb keeps in-frame clones, though not all of them. The table includes around 30,000 clones, 85% detected once. General study findings and limits: 8/27 top patient clones versus 2/35 control clones were TRBV06-family. Without putative leukemic clones, patient CD4-sorted repertoires remained more clonal than healthy CD4+ repertoires. No patients shared main leukemic clonotypes, though roughly 25% appeared at low frequency elsewhere.

The TCR was taken from a human donor in good health. Sequencing input: CD4+ T cells from blood buffy coats. The chain is built from TRBV2 and TRBJ2-1; 7 nucleotides line up with TRBD2. CDR3 amino acids: CASLSSGVYNEQFF. The CDR3 DNA is TGTGCCAGCCTGTCTAGCGGCGTCTACAATGAGCAGTTCTTC.